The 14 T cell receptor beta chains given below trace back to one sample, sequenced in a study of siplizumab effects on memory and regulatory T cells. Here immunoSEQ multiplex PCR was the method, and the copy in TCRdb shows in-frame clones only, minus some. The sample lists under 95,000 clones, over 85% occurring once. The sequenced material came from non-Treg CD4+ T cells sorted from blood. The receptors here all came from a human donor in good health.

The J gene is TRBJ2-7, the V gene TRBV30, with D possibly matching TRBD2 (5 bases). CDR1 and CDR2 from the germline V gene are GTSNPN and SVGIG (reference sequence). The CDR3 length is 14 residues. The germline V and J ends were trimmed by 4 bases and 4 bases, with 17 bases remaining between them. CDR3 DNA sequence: TGTGCCTGGAAGAGGGCAGCCTCTTCTTACGAGCAGTACTTC. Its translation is CAWKRAASSYEQYF.

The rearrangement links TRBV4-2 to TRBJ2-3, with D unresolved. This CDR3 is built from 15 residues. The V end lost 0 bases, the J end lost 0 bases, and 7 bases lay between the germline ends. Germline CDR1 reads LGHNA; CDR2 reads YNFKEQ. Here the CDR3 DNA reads TGTGCCAGCAGCCAAGACAAAACTAGCACAGATACGCAGTATTTT. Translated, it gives CASSQDKTSTDTQYF.

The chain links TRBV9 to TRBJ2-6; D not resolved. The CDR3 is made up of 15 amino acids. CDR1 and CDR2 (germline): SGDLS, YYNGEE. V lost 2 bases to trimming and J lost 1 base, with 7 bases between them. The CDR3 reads CASSVGFSGANVLTF. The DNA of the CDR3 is TGTGCCAGCAGCGTCGGCTTTTCTGGGGCCAACGTCCTGACTTTC.

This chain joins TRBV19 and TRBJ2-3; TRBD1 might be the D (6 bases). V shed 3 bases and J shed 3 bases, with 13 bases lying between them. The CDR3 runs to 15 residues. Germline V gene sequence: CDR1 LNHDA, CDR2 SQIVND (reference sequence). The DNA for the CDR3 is TGTGCCAGTAGTATCTTAGGACAGATAACAGATACGCAGTATTTT. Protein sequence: CASSILGQITDTQYF.

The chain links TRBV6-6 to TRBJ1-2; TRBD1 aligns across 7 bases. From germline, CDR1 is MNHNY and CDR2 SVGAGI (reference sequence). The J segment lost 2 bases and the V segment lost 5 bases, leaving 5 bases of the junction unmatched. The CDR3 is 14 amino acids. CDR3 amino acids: CASSPTGTNYGYTF. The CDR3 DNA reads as TGTGCCAGCAGTCCGACAGGGACGAACTATGGCTACACCTTC.

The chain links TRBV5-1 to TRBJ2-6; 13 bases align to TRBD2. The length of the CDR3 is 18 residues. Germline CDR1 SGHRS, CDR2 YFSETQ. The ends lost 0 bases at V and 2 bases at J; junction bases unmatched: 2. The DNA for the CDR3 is TGCGCCAGCAGCTTGGAGGGACTAGCGGGAACTGGGGCCAACGTCCTGACTTTC. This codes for CASSLEGLAGTGANVLTF.

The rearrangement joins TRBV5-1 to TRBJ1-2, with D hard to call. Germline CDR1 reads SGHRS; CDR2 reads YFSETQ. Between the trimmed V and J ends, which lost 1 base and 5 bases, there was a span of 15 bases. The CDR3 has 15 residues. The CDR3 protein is CASSLHQSGGYGYTF. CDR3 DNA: TGCGCCAGCAGCTTGCACCAATCTGGAGGGTATGGCTACACCTTC.

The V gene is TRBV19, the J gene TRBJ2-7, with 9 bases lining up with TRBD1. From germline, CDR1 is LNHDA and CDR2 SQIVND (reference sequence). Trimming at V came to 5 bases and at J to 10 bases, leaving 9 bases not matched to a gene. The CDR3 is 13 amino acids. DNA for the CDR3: TGTGCCAGTAGTTCCACGGGACAGGGAGGACAGTACTTC. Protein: CASSSTGQGGQYF.

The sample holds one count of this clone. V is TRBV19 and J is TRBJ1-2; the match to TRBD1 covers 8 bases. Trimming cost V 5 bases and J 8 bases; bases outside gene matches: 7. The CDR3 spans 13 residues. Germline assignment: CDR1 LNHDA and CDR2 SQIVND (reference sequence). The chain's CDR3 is CASSPTGEGGYTF. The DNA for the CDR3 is TGTGCCAGTAGTCCGACAGGGGAAGGAGGCTACACCTTC. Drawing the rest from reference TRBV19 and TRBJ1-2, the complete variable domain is DGGITQSPKYLFRKEGQNVTLSCEQNLNHDAMYWYRQDPGQGLRLIYYSQIVNDFQKGDIAEGYSVSREKKESFPLTVTSAQKNPTAFYLCASSPTGEGGYTFGSGTRLTVV.

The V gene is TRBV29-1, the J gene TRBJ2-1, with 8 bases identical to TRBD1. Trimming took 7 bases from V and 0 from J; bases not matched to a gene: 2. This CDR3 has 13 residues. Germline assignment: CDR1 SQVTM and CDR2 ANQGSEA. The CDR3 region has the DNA TGCAGCGCAACAGGGGGCTCCTACAATGAGCAGTTCTTC. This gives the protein CSATGGSYNEQFF.

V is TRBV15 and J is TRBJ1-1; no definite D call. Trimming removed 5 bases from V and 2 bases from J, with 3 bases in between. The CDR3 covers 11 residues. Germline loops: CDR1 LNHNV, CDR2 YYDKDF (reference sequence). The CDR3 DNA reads TGTGCCACCAGCCTAAACACTGAAGCTTTCTTT. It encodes CATSLNTEAFF.

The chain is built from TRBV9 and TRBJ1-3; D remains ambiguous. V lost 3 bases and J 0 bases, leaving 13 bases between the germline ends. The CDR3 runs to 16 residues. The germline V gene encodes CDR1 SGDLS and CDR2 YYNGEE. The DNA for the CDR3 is TGTGCCAGCAGCGCCGGGGAGAGTTTCTCTGGAAACACCATATATTTT. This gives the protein CASSAGESFSGNTIYF.

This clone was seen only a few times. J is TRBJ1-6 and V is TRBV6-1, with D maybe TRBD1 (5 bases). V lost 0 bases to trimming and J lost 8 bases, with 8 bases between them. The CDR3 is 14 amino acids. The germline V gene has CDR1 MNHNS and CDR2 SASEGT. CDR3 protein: CASSEAGGDSPLHF. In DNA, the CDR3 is TGTGCCAGCAGTGAAGCTGGGGGGGATTCACCCCTCCACTTT.

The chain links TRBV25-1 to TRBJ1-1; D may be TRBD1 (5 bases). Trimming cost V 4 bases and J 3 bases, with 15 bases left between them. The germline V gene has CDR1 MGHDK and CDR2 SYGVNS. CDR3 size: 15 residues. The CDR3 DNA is TGTGCCAGCAGTGCCCCCGGGGCGGGCCACACTGAAGCTTTCTTT. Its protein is CASSAPGAGHTEAFF.